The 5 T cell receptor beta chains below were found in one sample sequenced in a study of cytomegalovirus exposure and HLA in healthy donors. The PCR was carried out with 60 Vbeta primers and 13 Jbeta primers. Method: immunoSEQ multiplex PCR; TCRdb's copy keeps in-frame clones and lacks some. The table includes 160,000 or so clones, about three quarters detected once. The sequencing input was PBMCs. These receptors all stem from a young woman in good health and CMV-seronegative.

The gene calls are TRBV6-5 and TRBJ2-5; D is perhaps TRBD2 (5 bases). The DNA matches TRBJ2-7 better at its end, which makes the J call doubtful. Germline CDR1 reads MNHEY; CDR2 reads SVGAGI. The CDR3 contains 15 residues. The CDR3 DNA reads TGTGCCAGCAGTTACAACGGACGGGGATTCTACGAGCAGTACTTC. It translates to CASSYNGRGFYEQYF.

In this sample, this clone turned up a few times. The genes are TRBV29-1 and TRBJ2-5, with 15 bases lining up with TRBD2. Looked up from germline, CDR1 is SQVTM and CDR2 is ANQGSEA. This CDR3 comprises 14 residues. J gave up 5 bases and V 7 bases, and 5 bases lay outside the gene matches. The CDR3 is CSGGTSGGRETQYF. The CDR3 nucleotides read TGCAGCGGGGGGACTAGCGGGGGGAGGGAGACCCAGTACTTC. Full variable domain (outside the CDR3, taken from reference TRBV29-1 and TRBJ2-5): SAVISQKPSRDICQRGTSLTIQCQVDSQVTMMFWYRQQPGQSLTLIATANQGSEATYESGFVIDKFPISRPNLTFSTLTVSNMSPEDSSIYLCSGGTSGGRETQYFGPGTRLLVL.

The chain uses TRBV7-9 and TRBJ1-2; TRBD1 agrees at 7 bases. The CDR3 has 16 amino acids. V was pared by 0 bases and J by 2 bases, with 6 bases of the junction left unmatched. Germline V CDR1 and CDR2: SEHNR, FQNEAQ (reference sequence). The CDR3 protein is CASSLAGTVENYGYTF. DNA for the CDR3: TGTGCCAGCAGCTTAGCCGGGACAGTCGAGAACTATGGCTACACCTTC.

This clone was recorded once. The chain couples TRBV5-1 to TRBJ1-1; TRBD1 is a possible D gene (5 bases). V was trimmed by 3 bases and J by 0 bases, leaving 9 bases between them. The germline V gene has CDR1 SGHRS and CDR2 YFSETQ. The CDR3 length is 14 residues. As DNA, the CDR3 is TGCGCCAGCAGCTGGGGCGGAATGAACACTGAAGCTTTCTTT. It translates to CASSWGGMNTEAFF.

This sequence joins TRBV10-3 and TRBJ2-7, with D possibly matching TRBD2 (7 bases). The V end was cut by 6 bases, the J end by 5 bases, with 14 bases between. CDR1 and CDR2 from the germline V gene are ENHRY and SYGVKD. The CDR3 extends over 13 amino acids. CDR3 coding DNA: TGTGCCATCAGCAGAGGGGGGGCGGACGAGCAGTACTTC. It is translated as CAISRGGADEQYF.